The source of this T cell receptor beta chain is a study of cytomegalovirus exposure and HLA in healthy donors. Study background: Researchers found that about 82% of 350 to 500 genotyped donors fell within the Caucasian-associated ancestry cluster.

As regards this clone: What it binds is unknown.

Study findings and constraints: Of the V segments, some could not be distinguished, including TRBV6-2 and TRBV6-3, and were excluded. Earlier analysis found most TCR beta V segments productive about 90% or about 30% of the time.

Researchers ran the PCR with 60 Vbeta and 13 Jbeta primers. In the original processing: Around 80 million unique TCR beta chains, some 9.9 million of them shared, were counted by a later analysis. Libraries were prepared by immunoSEQ multiplex PCR; TCRdb keeps only in-frame clonotypes and omits some of them. The DNA was the basis for D and trimming; V, J and clone size are from that table. The repertoire includes roughly 80,000 clones, under 80% of them detected once, and 5.5% to 8% sits in the top ten. This CDR3 contains 16 residues. Losses at the gene ends were 5 bases for V and 4 bases for J; bases not matched to a gene: 11. Germline V gene lookup returns CDR1 SGHAT and CDR2 FQNNGV.

The material sequenced was PBMCs. The TCR sequence derives from a woman in her 50s in good health and CMV-seropositive. The chain carries TRBV11-2 and TRBJ2-5; 9 bases are a match to TRBD1. CDR3 DNA sequence: TGTGCCAGCAGCGCCCGGCTCACAGGGGGCGGAGAGACCCAGTACTTC. This codes for CASSARLTGGGETQYF.